The 32 T cell receptor beta chains reported below all come from one sample, sequenced in a study of siplizumab effects on memory and regulatory T cells (dated by TCRdb to about 2019). Libraries were prepared through the immunoSEQ multiplex PCR assay. The table was pulled from immuneACCESS by TCRdb, which kept in-frame rearrangements only. Such tables lose some clones; where checked, under half of the loss comes from unresolved V genes, and the rest has no known cause. This sample comprises 95,000 to 100,000 clones, around 90% of them detected only once. The ten largest clones add up to about 11% of the sample. The sequenced material came from non-Treg CD4+ T cells sorted from blood. In the paper's terms, the cell subset or site label means: FACS-sorted unstimulated CD4+ non-regulatory T cells. These receptors were collected from a human donor in good health.

As regards this clone: One junction end disagrees with the germline gene, perhaps due to a read error. The chain couples TRBV2 to TRBJ1-2; a weak D match, TRBD1 (6 bases). The CDR3 covers 15 residues. Germline CDR1 reads SNHLY; CDR2 reads FYNNEI. The CDR3 loop reads CVSSEQGRSNGGYTF. CDR3 DNA sequence: TGTGTCAGCAGTGAACAGGGTCGGTCCAATGGTGGCTACACCTTC.

The V gene is TRBV18, the J gene TRBJ1-5, with D unresolved. Looked up from germline, CDR1 is KGHSH and CDR2 is LQKENI. Trimming took off 1 base at V and 1 base at J, with 8 bases between the two ends. The CDR3 has 15 amino acids. This CDR3 reads CASSPRTGSNQPQHF. The CDR3 coding sequence is TGTGCCAGCTCACCACGGACCGGGAGCAATCAGCCCCAGCATTTT.

The rearrangement joins TRBV18 to TRBJ2-6; 7 bases agree with TRBD1. Germline-derived CDR1 and CDR2 are KGHSH and LQKENI. The CDR3 sequence is 18 residues long. The V and J ends lost 6 bases and 0 bases, in that order; junction bases with no gene match: 11. As DNA, the CDR3 is TGTGCCAGCTCTCTATCCGGGACAGCCTACTCTGGGGCCAACGTCCTGACTTTC. This encodes CASSLSGTAYSGANVLTF. Drawing the rest from reference TRBV18 and TRBJ2-6, the complete variable domain is NAGVMQNPRHLVRRRGQEARLRCSPMKGHSHVYWYRQLPEEGLKFMVYLQKENIIDESGMPKERFSAEFPKEGPSILRIQQVVRGDSAAYFCASSLSGTAYSGANVLTFGAGSRLTVL.

The chain uses TRBV7-2 and TRBJ1-4; D unresolved. The germline CDR1 and CDR2 sequences are SGHTA and FQGNSA. Trimming cost V 5 bases and J 4 bases, with 11 bases left between them. The CDR3 consists of 14 residues. The CDR3 here is CASSNSFGNEKLFF. The CDR3 nucleotides are TGTGCCAGCAGCAACAGCTTCGGTAATGAAAAACTGTTTTTT.

The chain couples TRBV7-8 to TRBJ2-1; tentative D call: TRBD2 (5 bases). Trimming left V 5 bases short and J 1 base short, with 12 bases between. The CDR3 extends over 15 amino acids. Looked up from germline, CDR1 is SGHVS and CDR2 is FQNEAQ. CDR3 coding DNA: TGTGCCAGCAGCCCTGAGGGTCTTTCCTACAATGAGCAGTTCTTC. This encodes CASSPEGLSYNEQFF. Combining the CDR3 with reference TRBV7-8 and TRBJ2-1 gives the whole variable domain GAGVSQSPRYKVAKRGQDVALRCDPISGHVSLFWYQQALGQGPEFLTYFQNEAQLDKSGLPSDRFFAERPEGSVSTLKIQRTQQEDSAVYLCASSPEGLSYNEQFFGPGTRLTVL.

This chain joins TRBV28 and TRBJ2-3, with 9 bases aligning to TRBD1. The CDR3 is made up of 16 amino acids. Germline V CDR1 and CDR2: MDHEN, SYDVKM. V shed 5 bases and J 4 bases; nucleotides not matched to a gene: 10. CDR3 residues: CASSPPTGGGPDTQYF. For the CDR3, the DNA is TGTGCCAGCAGTCCACCAACAGGGGGCGGGCCAGATACGCAGTATTTT.

The chain recombines TRBV28 with TRBJ1-5; D is uncertain. The CDR3 runs to 14 residues. CDR1 and CDR2 (germline): MDHEN, SYDVKM. The ends were cut back, 2 bases at V and 4 bases at J, with 9 bases in the middle. The CDR3 here is CASSLIQRNQPQHF. Written as DNA, the CDR3 is TGTGCCAGCAGTTTAATACAGAGAAATCAGCCCCAGCATTTT.

The chain links TRBV7-2 to TRBJ2-4; the match to TRBD2 covers 14 bases. This CDR3 is built from 16 residues. The V and J ends lost 5 bases and 10 bases, in that order; junction bases with no gene match: 10. Germline V gene lookup returns CDR1 SGHTA and CDR2 FQGNSA. Here the CDR3 DNA reads TGTGCCAGCAGCCCCCGACTAGCGGGAGGGTTAGGTATTCAGTACTTC. It encodes CASSPRLAGGLGIQYF.

V usage is TRBV7-9 and J usage is TRBJ1-4; TRBD1 aligns across 7 bases. The V segment lost 6 bases and the J segment 8 bases; nucleotides outside the gene matches: 9. The CDR3 extends over 14 amino acids. Germline lookup yields CDR1 SEHNR and CDR2 FQNEAQ (reference sequence). CDR3 residues: CASRPDRVWEKLFF. The CDR3 DNA reads as TGTGCCAGCAGACCCGACAGGGTTTGGGAAAAACTGTTTTTT.

The gene calls are TRBV6-5 and TRBJ1-4; maybe TRBD1 (5 bases). The CDR3 length is 14 residues. Germline CDR1 MNHEY, CDR2 SVGAGI. V was trimmed by 3 bases and J by 2 bases, leaving 7 bases between them. The CDR3 coding sequence is TGTGCCAGCAGTTATAGGGGTACTAATGAAAAACTGTTTTTT. Its protein is CASSYRGTNEKLFF.

The chain has TRBV4-1 and TRBJ2-2, with TRBD2 matching 7 bases. Trimming cost V 4 bases and J 9 bases; bases outside gene matches: 11. Looked up from germline, CDR1 is MGHRA and CDR2 is YSYEKL. This CDR3 comprises 15 residues. The CDR3 DNA reads TGCGCCAGCAGCCGAACTAGCGAGGCTACTCGGGAGCTGTTTTTT. The encoded protein is CASSRTSEATRELFF.

This clone was counted once. This same CDR3 is encoded by further DNA sequences in the sample. The chain has TRBV18 and TRBJ1-1; 8 nucleotides align to TRBD1. This CDR3 comprises 15 residues. From germline, CDR1 is KGHSH and CDR2 LQKENI. The V gene end was trimmed by 4 bases and the J gene end by 3 bases; junction bases not matched to a gene: 7. Here the CDR3 DNA reads TGTGCCAGCTCACTATTGAACAGGGGGGACACTGAAGCTTTCTTT. This gives the protein CASSLLNRGDTEAFF.

The chain combines TRBV6-4 with TRBJ1-5; the D is unclear. The V end lost 3 bases, the J end lost 3 bases, and 6 bases lay between the germline ends. CDR3 length equals 13 residues. Germline CDR1 reads MRHNA; CDR2 reads SNTAGT. The CDR3 here is CASSESLNQPQHF. CDR3 sequence (DNA): TGTGCCAGCAGTGAATCACTCAATCAGCCCCAGCATTTT.

The chain links TRBV19 to TRBJ2-2; 8 bases fit TRBD1. The CDR3 loop spans 15 amino acids. V was clipped by 9 bases and J by 3 bases; unmatched bases: 9. Germline V gives CDR1 LNHDA, CDR2 SQIVND (reference sequence). This chain's CDR3 is CASKPRGHYTGELFF. The CDR3 nucleotides are TGTGCCAGCAAGCCCAGGGGGCATTACACCGGGGAGCTGTTTTTT.

This sequence joins TRBV18 and TRBJ1-4, with TRBD1 matching 8 bases. CDR1 is KGHSH, CDR2 LQKENI, per germline. V shed 4 bases, J shed 5 bases, and the junction held 3 bases outside the gene matches. The CDR3 is made up of 14 amino acids. CDR3 DNA: TGTGCCAGCTCACAGGACAGGGTGAATGAAAAACTGTTTTTT. Protein product: CASSQDRVNEKLFF.

This chain links TRBV5-1 with TRBJ2-3; D perhaps matches TRBD2 (6 bases). The germline gives CDR1 SGHRS, CDR2 YFSETQ. Trimming left V 2 bases short and J 0 bases short, with 10 bases between. CDR3 size: 15 residues. CDR3 bases: TGCGCCAGCAGCTTCTTCAGCGGGAGCACAGATACGCAGTATTTT. Translation gives CASSFFSGSTDTQYF.

The gene calls are TRBV30 and TRBJ1-3; no clear D gene. Germline V CDR1 and CDR2: GTSNPN, SVGIG (reference sequence). V lost 0 bases and J 0 bases, leaving 12 bases between the germline ends. The CDR3 has 16 amino acids. The CDR3 nucleotides are TGTGCCTGGAGTGTAAGGTGGGCCTACTCTGGAAACACCATATATTTT. Protein product: CAWSVRWAYSGNTIYF. The complete variable domain, with remaining parts taken from reference TRBV30 and TRBJ1-3, reads SQTIHQWPATLVQPVGSPLSLECTVEGTSNPNLYWYRQAAGRGLQLLFYSVGIGQISSEVPQNLSASRPQDRQFILSSKKLLLSDSGFYLCAWSVRWAYSGNTIYFGEGSWLTVV.

This rearrangement joins TRBV9 to TRBJ2-3; 15 nucleotides line up with TRBD2. Losses at the gene ends were 4 bases for V and 1 base for J; bases not matched to a gene: 10. This CDR3 region has 19 residues. Germline V CDR1 and CDR2: SGDLS, YYNGEE. The DNA for the CDR3 is TGTGCCAGCAGCCCTTCTACGGGACTAGCGGGAGGTCGCACAGATACGCAGTATTTT. Translating gives CASSPSTGLAGGRTDTQYF.

The gene calls are TRBV19 and TRBJ2-2, with 9 bases fitting TRBD2. J lost 0 bases, V lost 6 bases, and 8 bases had no gene match. CDR1 and CDR2 from the germline V gene are LNHDA and SQIVND (reference sequence). The CDR3 consists of 17 residues. In DNA, the CDR3 is TGTGCCAGTAGGGATAGAAGCGGGAGGACGAACACCGGGGAGCTGTTTTTT. Translating it yields CASRDRSGRTNTGELFF.

The chain uses TRBV5-8 and TRBJ1-1; the match to TRBD1 covers 7 bases. V shed 4 bases and J 1 base; nucleotides not matched to a gene: 7. From germline, CDR1 is SGHTS and CDR2 YDEGEE. CDR3 length: 15 amino acids. The CDR3 DNA reads TGTGCCAGCAGCCCGGTGACAGGGAGGAACACTGAAGCTTTCTTT. Translating it yields CASSPVTGRNTEAFF.

The chain joins TRBV14 to TRBJ2-7, with TRBD2 matching over 9 bases. V shed 2 bases and J 3 bases; nucleotides not matched to a gene: 8. The V gene's germline CDR1 is SGHDN and CDR2 FVKESK. This CDR3 is 16 amino acids long. CDR3 nucleotides: TGTGCCAGCAGCCAATCACGGACTAGCGATAACTACGAGCAGTACTTC. This codes for CASSQSRTSDNYEQYF. The complete variable domain, with remaining parts taken from reference TRBV14 and TRBJ2-7, reads EAGVTQFPSHSVIEKGQTVTLRCDPISGHDNLYWYRRVMGKEIKFLLHFVKESKQDESGMPNNRFLAERTGGTYSTLKVQPAELEDSGVYFCASSQSRTSDNYEQYFGPGTRLTVT.

This sequence joins TRBV19 and TRBJ2-7, with 7 positions matching TRBD2. Germline assignment: CDR1 LNHDA and CDR2 SQIVND (reference sequence). The CDR3 is 15 residues long. J lost 5 bases, V lost 2 bases, and 9 bases had no gene match. The CDR3 coding sequence is TGTGCCAGTAGTATACTCCCACTAGCGAGCCACGAGCAGTACTTC. Encoded protein: CASSILPLASHEQYF.

This chain links TRBV18 with TRBJ2-5; tentative D call: TRBD1 (5 bases). Germline V gene sequence: CDR1 KGHSH, CDR2 LQKENI. V was pared by 1 base and J by 2 bases, with 14 bases between. The CDR3 has 16 amino acids. CDR3 amino acids: CASSPLRGSAQETQYF. CDR3 DNA sequence: TGTGCCAGCTCACCACTAAGGGGCTCAGCTCAAGAGACCCAGTACTTC.

This rearrangement joins TRBV18 to TRBJ1-5, with D maybe TRBD1 (5 bases). The V gene's germline CDR1 is KGHSH and CDR2 LQKENI. This CDR3 is 14 amino acids long. Trimming cost V 0 bases and J 4 bases, with 7 bases left between them. The CDR3 sequence: CASSPPGGNQPQHF. The CDR3 DNA reads TGTGCCAGCTCACCACCCGGGGGAAATCAGCCCCAGCATTTT.

V and J are TRBV5-4 and TRBJ1-1; D is unresolved. Per germline, CDR1 SGHNT and CDR2 YYREEE (reference sequence). The V gene lost 0 bases and the J gene lost 1 base, with 7 bases spanning the gap. The CDR3 contains 14 residues. The CDR3 DNA follows: TGTGCCAGCAGCTTGGATCCCGCGAACACTGAAGCTTTCTTT. Translated, it gives CASSLDPANTEAFF.

This clone was recorded once. V usage is TRBV2 and J usage is TRBJ2-3; 7 nucleotides align to TRBD1. This CDR3 comprises 16 residues. In germline, CDR1 is SNHLY, CDR2 FYNNEI. V was clipped by 4 bases and J by 3 bases; unmatched bases: 10. In nucleotides, the CDR3 is TGTGCCAGCAGTGGAGAGACAGGGTCTATTACAGATACGCAGTATTTT. Protein product: CASSGETGSITDTQYF. The variable domain in full, with the rest retrieved from reference TRBV2 and TRBJ2-3, is EPEVTQTPSHQVTQMGQEVILRCVPISNHLYFYWYRQILGQKVEFLVSFYNNEISEKSEIFDDQFSVERPDGSNFTLKIRSTKLEDSAMYFCASSGETGSITDTQYFGPGTRLTVL.

CDR3 coding DNA: TGCAGCGTTAGGACTAGGCGCTACGAGCAGTACTTC. Translation: CSVRTRRYEQYF. The J gene is TRBJ2-7, the V gene TRBV29-1; 7 bases align to TRBD2. Germline assignment: CDR1 SQVTM and CDR2 ANQGSEA. V dropped 5 bases and J dropped 3; count of bases not matched to a gene: 4. The CDR3 consists of 12 residues.

V gene TRBV5-4 combines with J gene TRBJ1-2, with TRBD1 identical over 8 bases. The germline gives CDR1 SGHNT, CDR2 YYREEE (reference sequence). J lost 5 bases, V lost 4 bases, and 4 bases had no gene match. This CDR3 contains 13 residues. Here the CDR3 reads CASSGQGEYGYTF. In DNA, the CDR3 is TGTGCCAGCAGCGGACAGGGAGAGTATGGCTACACCTTC.

This clone turned up a few times. The rearrangement links TRBV30 to TRBJ1-5, with TRBD1 identical over 8 bases. This CDR3 has 14 residues. Trimming at V came to 2 bases and at J to 6 bases, leaving 6 bases not matched to a gene. In germline, CDR1 is GTSNPN, CDR2 SVGIG (reference sequence). Here the CDR3 reads CAWSYTGGGQPQHF. CDR3 nucleotide sequence: TGTGCCTGGAGTTATACAGGGGGTGGTCAGCCCCAGCATTTT.

The gene calls are TRBV6-4 and TRBJ1-5, with 7 bases identical to TRBD1. The junction had 3 bases not matched to a gene; V was cut back by 5 bases and J by 5 bases. The CDR3 length is 13 residues. Germline values: CDR1 MRHNA, CDR2 SNTAGT. This chain's CDR3 is CASSRDRDQPQHF. The DNA for the CDR3 is TGTGCCAGCAGTAGAGACAGGGATCAGCCCCAGCATTTT.

For this clone: Sequence at one end of the junction differs from germline and may be a read error. This sequence joins TRBV7-7 and TRBJ2-5; the D gene is possibly TRBD2 (5 bases). Germline V CDR1 and CDR2: SSHAT, FNYEAQ (reference sequence). The CDR3 is 14 residues long. CDR3 amino acids: CASSPRGRAETQYF. The CDR3 bases are TGTGCTAGCAGCCCCCGAGGGCGGGCAGAGACCCAGTACTTC. Together with reference TRBV7-7 and TRBJ2-5, the CDR3 gives the full variable domain: GAGVSQSPRYKVTKRGQDVTLRCDPISSHATLYWYQQALGQGPEFLTYFNYEAQPDKSGLPSDRFSAERPEGSISTLTIQRTEQRDSAMYRCASSPRGRAETQYFGPGTRLLVL.

V gene TRBV4-2 combines with J gene TRBJ2-1; the D gene is possibly TRBD1 (5 bases). V lost 0 bases and J 7 bases, leaving 16 bases between the germline ends. The CDR3 contains 16 residues. Germline V gene sequence: CDR1 LGHNA, CDR2 YNFKEQ. This chain's CDR3 is CASSQDGTPPGNEQFF. CDR3 DNA sequence: TGTGCCAGCAGCCAAGATGGTACCCCCCCAGGGAATGAGCAGTTCTTC.